This entry is about one T cell receptor (beta chain). Data came from immunoSEQ multiplex PCR; TCRdb stores just in-frame clones and leaves some out. This table has about 280,000 clones, approximately 90% appearing once. The sample belongs to a study of blood T cell repertoires in COVID-19. Study summary: Spain, Italy and the United States supplied samples that represented acute and convalescent COVID-19. PBMCs, B-cell-depleted T cells, or T cells provided the cDNA or gDNA that made up the material.

This CDR3 has 14 residues. V lost 2 bases, J lost 5 bases, and 10 bases lay in between. From germline, CDR1 is KGHSH and CDR2 LQKENI. Cohort allocation depended upon clinical history that participants reported. This chain connects TRBV18 to TRBJ1-5; D perhaps matches TRBD1 (5 bases). The TCR originated in a woman in her twenties or thirties with acute COVID-19. Sample: PBMCs or T cells enriched from blood (not recorded which). CDR3 in DNA: TGTGCCAGCTCACCATCAGGGAACTATCAGCCCCAGCATTTT. The encoded protein is CASSPSGNYQPQHF.